This T cell receptor (beta chain) was sequenced for a study of T cell changes during pregnancy in multiple sclerosis. Measured with immunoSEQ multiplex PCR; TCRdb has only the in-frame clones, and not every one. The sample comprises tens of thousands of clones, 93% of which are singletons, and approximately 2.5% rests with the top ten. CDR1 is SNHLY, CDR2 FYNNEI, per germline. The CDR3 totals 15 residues. Trimming pared 4 bases from V and 1 base from J, leaving 12 bases between. The sample here was peripheral blood, taken in the second trimester of pregnancy. V usage is TRBV2 and J usage is TRBJ2-3; D is possibly TRBD1 (5 bases). This sequence was found in a female donor with multiple sclerosis, enrolled in a pregnancy study. The CDR3 nucleotides read TGTGCCAGCAGTGCCCAGGGTACCGGCACAGATACGCAGTATTTT. It is translated as CASSAQGTGTDTQYF.